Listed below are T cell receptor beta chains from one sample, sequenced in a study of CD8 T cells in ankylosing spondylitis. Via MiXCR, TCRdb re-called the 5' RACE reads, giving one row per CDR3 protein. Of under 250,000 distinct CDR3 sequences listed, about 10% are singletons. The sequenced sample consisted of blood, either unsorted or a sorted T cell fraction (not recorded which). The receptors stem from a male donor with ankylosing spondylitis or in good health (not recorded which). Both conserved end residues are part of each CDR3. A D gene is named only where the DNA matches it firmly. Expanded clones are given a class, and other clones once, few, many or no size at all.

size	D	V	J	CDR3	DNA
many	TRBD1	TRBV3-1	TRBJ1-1	CASSHTPGTGDTEAFF	TGTGCCAGCAGCCATACACCTGGGACAGGGGACACTGAAGCTTTCTTT
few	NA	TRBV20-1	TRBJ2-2	CSARVSRGTGELFF	TGCAGTGCTAGAGTTAGCAGGGGCACCGGGGAGCTGTTTTTT
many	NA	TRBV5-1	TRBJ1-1	CASSLEPLGAGTEAFF	TGCGCCAGCAGCTTAGAGCCGCTGGGGGCGGGCACTGAAGCTTTCTTT
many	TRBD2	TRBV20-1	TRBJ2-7	CSARGPSGYEQYF	TGCAGTGCTCGAGGGCCTAGCGGGTACGAGCAGTACTTC
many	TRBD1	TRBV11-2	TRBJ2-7	CASSYDRGTYEQYF	TGTGCCAGCAGCTACGACAGGGGGACCTACGAGCAGTACTTC
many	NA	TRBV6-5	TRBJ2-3	CASSYPNRVSGTQYF	TGTGCCAGCAGTTACCCGAACAGAGTCTCGGGTACGCAGTATTTT
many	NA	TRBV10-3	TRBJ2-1	CAISGGLKGSDEQFF	TGTGCCATCAGTGGGGGTCTCAAGGGGTCCGATGAGCAGTTCTTC
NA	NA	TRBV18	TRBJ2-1	CASSPPYNEQFF	TGTGCCAGCTCACCACCGTACAATGAGCAGTTCTTC
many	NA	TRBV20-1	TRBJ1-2	CSATETRAYYGYTF	TGCAGTGCTACAGAGACCAGGGCGTACTATGGCTACACCTTC
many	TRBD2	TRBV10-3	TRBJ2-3	CAISKTSGGSTDTQYF	TGTGCCATCAGTAAGACGAGCGGGGGGTCCACAGATACGCAGTATTTT
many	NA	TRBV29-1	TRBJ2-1	CSVELAYNEQFF	TGCAGCGTTGAACTAGCGTACAATGAGCAGTTCTTC
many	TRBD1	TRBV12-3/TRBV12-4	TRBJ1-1	CASSSLGQGAVEAFF	TGTGCCAGCAGTTCCCTGGGACAGGGGGCTGTTGAAGCTTTCTTT
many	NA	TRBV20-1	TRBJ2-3	CSARSDYWVDTQYF	TGCAGTGCTAGATCGGACTATTGGGTAGATACGCAGTATTTT
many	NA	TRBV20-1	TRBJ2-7	CSALSPGSIEQYF	TGCAGTGCTCTCTCCCCGGGTAGCATCGAGCAGTACTTC
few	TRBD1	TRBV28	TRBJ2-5	CASRRQGDLGTQYF	TGTGCCAGCAGGAGACAGGGCGATCTAGGGACCCAGTACTTC
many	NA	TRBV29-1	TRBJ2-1	CSVEWRLGSVNGIF	TGCAGCGTTGAATGGCGACTAGGGTCTGTTAACGGGATCTTC
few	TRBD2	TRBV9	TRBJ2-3	CASSVALGGDTQYF	TGTGCCAGCAGCGTAGCCCTCGGGGGGGATACGCAGTATTTT
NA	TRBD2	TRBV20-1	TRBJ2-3	CSAYSGDPDTQYF	TGCAGTGCTTACAGCGGGGATCCGGATACGCAGTATTTT
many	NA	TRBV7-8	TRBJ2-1	CASSSTGMWGDEQFF	TGTGCCAGCAGCTCTACAGGGATGTGGGGGGATGAGCAGTTCTTC
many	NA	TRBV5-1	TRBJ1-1	CASSRPAVNTEAFF	TGCGCCAGCAGCCGCCCCGCAGTGAACACTGAAGCTTTCTTT
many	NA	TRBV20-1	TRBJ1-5	CSANRDPDQPQHF	TGCAGTGCGAATCGGGACCCCGATCAGCCCCAGCATTTT
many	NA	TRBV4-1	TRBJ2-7	CASSQEEAGAAYEQYF	TGCGCCAGCAGCCAAGAAGAGGCAGGGGCGGCCTACGAGCAGTACTTC
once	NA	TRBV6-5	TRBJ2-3	CASSYSQGLDTQYF	TGTGCCAGCAGTTACTCTCAGGGTTTAGATACGCAGTATTTT
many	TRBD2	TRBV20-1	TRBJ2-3	CSATGQAGLDTQYF	TGCAGTGCTACGGGGCAAGCGGGGTTAGATACGCAGTATTTT
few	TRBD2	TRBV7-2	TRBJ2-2	CASSLRLAGTGELFF	TGTGCCAGCAGCTTACGTCTAGCGGGAACCGGGGAGCTGTTTTTT
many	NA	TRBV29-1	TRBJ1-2	CSVDGGYTF	TGCAGCGTTGACGGTGGCTACACCTTC
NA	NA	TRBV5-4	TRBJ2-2	CASSFAEGGELFF	TGTGCCAGCAGCTTCGCCGAAGGCGGGGAGCTGTTTTTT
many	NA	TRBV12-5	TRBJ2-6	CASGSAVTVSGANVLTF	TGTGCTAGTGGTTCTGCCGTGACGGTCTCTGGGGCCAACGTCCTGACTTTC
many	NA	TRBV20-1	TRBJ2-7	CSARDRRLGSSEQYF	TGCAGTGCTAGAGATCGGCGACTAGGTTCCAGCGAGCAGTACTTC
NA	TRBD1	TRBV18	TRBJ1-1	CASSLGQVILNTEAFF	TGTGCCAGCTCACTGGGACAGGTAATATTGAACACTGAAGCTTTCTTT
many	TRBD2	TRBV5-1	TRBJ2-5	CASSWSSGLGETQYF	TGCGCCAGCAGCTGGTCTAGCGGACTGGGAGAGACCCAGTACTTC
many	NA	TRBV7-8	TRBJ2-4	CASSQETGAHFGGVKNIQYF	TGTGCCAGCAGCCAAGAGACAGGGGCCCACTTTGGGGGGGTCAAAAACATTCAGTACTTC
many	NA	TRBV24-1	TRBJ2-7	CATSALGPSGEQYF	TGTGCCACCAGTGCCCTGGGACCTTCGGGGGAGCAGTACTTC
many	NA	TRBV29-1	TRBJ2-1	CSVVRGHHYNEQFF	TGCAGCGTTGTACGCGGGCATCATTACAATGAGCAGTTCTTC
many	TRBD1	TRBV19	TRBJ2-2	CASSTRTGVNTGELFF	TGTGCCAGTAGTACCCGGACAGGAGTTAACACCGGGGAGCTGTTTTTT
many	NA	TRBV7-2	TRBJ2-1	CASSLWSQGNANEQFF	TGTGCCAGCAGCTTATGGAGTCAGGGGAATGCAAATGAGCAGTTCTTC
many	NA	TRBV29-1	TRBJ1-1	CSVEGRGGDRRNTEAFF	TGCAGCGTTGAAGGGCGGGGGGGAGACAGGAGAAACACTGAAGCTTTCTTT
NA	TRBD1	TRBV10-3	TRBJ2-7	CAISEKLDRAYEQYF	TGTGCCATCAGTGAGAAGTTGGACAGGGCCTACGAGCAGTACTTC
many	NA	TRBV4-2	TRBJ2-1	CASSQDISAGGAYEQFF	TGTGCCAGCAGCCAAGATATCTCGGCTGGGGGGGCCTATGAGCAGTTCTTC
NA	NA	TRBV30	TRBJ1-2	CAWSRGGWNGYTF	TGTGCCTGGAGTCGTGGGGGTTGGAACGGCTACACCTTC
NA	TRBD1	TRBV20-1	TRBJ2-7	CSARELTGSSGREQYF	TGCAGTGCTAGAGAACTGACAGGGTCATCAGGTCGGGAGCAGTACTTC
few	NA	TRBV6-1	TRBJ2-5	CASSEYTNWAGQETQYF	TGTGCCAGCAGTGAATACACGAATTGGGCAGGTCAGGAGACCCAGTACTTC
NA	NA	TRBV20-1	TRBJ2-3	CSARGRALSLVGADTQYF	TGCAGTGCTAGGGGCCGGGCCCTGAGCTTGGTTGGCGCAGATACGCAGTATTTT
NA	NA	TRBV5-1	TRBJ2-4	CASSLEVPTDIQYF	TGCGCCAGCAGCTTGGAGGTCCCAACGGACATTCAGTACTTC
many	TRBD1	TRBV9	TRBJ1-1	CASSVVTGRTEAFF	TGTGCCAGCAGCGTAGTGACAGGGCGGACTGAAGCTTTCTTT
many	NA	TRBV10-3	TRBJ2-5	CAISEARGTETQYF	TGTGCCATCAGTGAGGCCAGGGGAACAGAGACCCAGTACTTC
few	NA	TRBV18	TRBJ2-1	CASSPDRDYNEQFF	TGTGCCAGCTCACCCGACCGGGACTACAATGAGCAGTTCTTC
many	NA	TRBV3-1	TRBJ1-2	CASSGRTRSEPYGYTF	TGTGCCAGCAGCGGGCGGACGAGGAGTGAACCCTATGGCTACACCTTC
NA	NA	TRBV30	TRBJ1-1	CAWSVLSQPVTEAFF	TGTGCCTGGAGTGTACTTTCACAGCCGGTCACTGAAGCTTTCTTT
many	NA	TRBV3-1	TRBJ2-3	CASSQELALDTDTQYF	TGTGCCAGCAGCCAAGAATTGGCTTTAGACACAGATACGCAGTATTTT
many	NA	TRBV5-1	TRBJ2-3	CASTREPADTQYF	TGCGCCAGCACCAGGGAACCCGCAGATACGCAGTATTTT